This T cell receptor beta chain originates from a study of T cells in Graves' hyperthyroidism and ophthalmopathy. Authors of the study amplified TCR beta CDR3 regions from RNA transcripts. RT-PCR in the first round (using the HTBI primer set) targeted the TCR CDR3. TCRdb re-analysed the multiplex PCR reads in MiXCR, keeping a single row per CDR3 protein. This table holds 650,000 to 850,000 distinct CDR3 sequences, roughly a sixth found once. In its sample, this clonotype was seen many times. Germline V gene lookup returns CDR1 SGHAT and CDR2 FQNNGV. The CDR3 contains 17 residues. Trimming at V came to 5 bases and at J to 0 bases, leaving 7 bases not matched to a gene.

The rearrangement joins TRBV11-2 to TRBJ2-1; 10 bases fit TRBD2. This receptor was taken from a woman aged 50 to 60 with Graves' hyperthyroidism that later progressed to Graves' ophthalmopathy. The specimen was blood. In DNA, the CDR3 is TGTGCCAGCAGCCGACGACTAGCGGGTGTCTCCTACAATGAGCAGTTCTTC. It codes for CASSRRLAGVSYNEQFF.